This T cell receptor beta chain was recovered during a study of cytomegalovirus exposure and HLA in healthy donors. Findings and caveats of the study: TCR beta V segments were, for the most part, productive about 87% or about 30% of the time in an earlier analysis.

Primers: 60 Vbeta forward and 13 Jbeta reverse. Sequencing used immunoSEQ multiplex PCR; TCRdb keeps in-frame clones, though not all of them. Found here are roughly 170,000 clones, approximately 77% of them singletons; the top ten hold over 2.5%. The length of the CDR3 is 14 residues. CDR1 MNHEY and CDR2 SVGAGI come from the germline V gene. V lost 6 bases and J 7 bases, leaving 16 bases between the germline ends. Remarks on this clone: Its antigen is unknown.

V usage is TRBV6-5 and J usage is TRBJ2-1, with a possible D match to TRBD2 (5 bases). The clonotype comes from a female donor in good health and CMV-seronegative. The material sequenced was PBMCs. CDR3 sequence: CASRPRVGSNEQFF. The CDR3 coding sequence is TGTGCCAGCAGGCCGCGGGTGGGGTCTAATGAGCAGTTCTTC.